The 11 T cell receptor beta chains presented below share a single source sample, sequenced in a study of beta chain features in type 1 diabetes. These TCRs' antigens remain unknown. The isolated RNA, all of it, was reverse transcribed, so expressed TCRB transcripts were what got sequenced. The method was immunoSEQ multiplex PCR; TCRdb's version includes in-frame clones alone and lacks a portion of them. The sample includes fewer than 300,000 clones, 20% of them seen just once. The study's findings and limits: Moderate but significant shortening of TCRB CDR3s was recorded in all four CD4+ subsets from Type 1 diabetes patients.

What was sequenced was naive CD4+ T cells from blood. The receptors stem from a woman aged 40 to 50 with type 1 diabetes.

This clone has just a few counts. The rearrangement joins TRBV30 to TRBJ2-1; 12 positions agree with TRBD2. CDR1 and CDR2 (germline): GTSNPN, SVGIG (reference sequence). V lost 2 bases and J lost 8; bases outside the gene matches: 13. The CDR3 is made up of 17 amino acids. The CDR3 DNA follows: TGTGCCTGGAGTCCAGCAACTAGCGGGAGGCGGAGATATGAGCAGTTCTTC. Translation: CAWSPATSGRRRYEQFF. Using reference TRBV30 and TRBJ2-1 for the parts outside the CDR3, the full variable domain is SQTIHQWPATLVQPVGSPLSLECTVEGTSNPNLYWYRQAAGRGLQLLFYSVGIGQISSEVPQNLSASRPQDRQFILSSKKLLLSDSGFYLCAWSPATSGRRRYEQFFGPGTRLTVL.

There are a few counts of this clone. The V call is TRBV25-1, the J call TRBJ1-6, with D possibly being TRBD1 (5 bases). V was pared by 3 bases and J by 13 bases, with 16 bases between. Germline values: CDR1 MGHDK, CDR2 SYGVNS. The CDR3 extends over 14 amino acids. For the CDR3, the DNA is TGTGCCAGCAGTGACCAGGGCCCCCCGACCCCCCTCCACTTT. Protein: CASSDQGPPTPLHF.

This clone was seen more than once but under ten times. The CDR3 spells CASSPSVGSEQFF. DNA for the CDR3: TGCGCCAGCAGCCCGAGCGTGGGTTCCGAGCAGTTCTTC. J is TRBJ2-1 and V is TRBV4-3; D call uncertain. Germline V gives CDR1 LGHNA, CDR2 YSLEER. This CDR3 comprises 13 residues. Between the trimmed V and J ends, which lost 4 bases and 10 bases, there was a span of 14 bases.

This clone was recorded a few times. The chain uses TRBV5-1 and TRBJ2-7; 8 bases line up with TRBD2. V lost 5 bases, J lost 5 bases, and 12 bases stayed unmatched. The germline gives CDR1 SGHRS, CDR2 YFSETQ. The CDR3 sequence is 15 residues long. CDR3 amino acids: CASRSDGRESNEQYF. The CDR3 nucleotides read TGCGCCAGCAGGTCCGACGGGAGGGAAAGTAACGAGCAGTACTTC. Full variable domain (remainder filled in from reference TRBV5-1 and TRBJ2-7): KAGVTQTPRYLIKTRGQQVTLSCSPISGHRSVSWYQQTPGQGLQFLFEYFSETQRNKGNFPGRFSGRQFSNSRSEMNVSTLELGDSALYLCASRSDGRESNEQYFGPGTRLTVT.

V gene TRBV27 combines with J gene TRBJ1-2; 7 bases are shared with TRBD1. In germline, CDR1 is MNHEY, CDR2 SMNVEV (reference sequence). The CDR3 has 14 amino acids. V shed 6 bases, J shed 4 bases, and the junction held 8 bases outside the gene matches. CDR3 residues: CASSRDRRLYGYTF. The CDR3 nucleotides read TGTGCCAGCAGCCGGGACAGACGACTCTATGGCTACACCTTC.

The CDR3: CASSSRTSGSSYNEQFF. In DNA, the CDR3 is TGTGCCAGCAGTTCCCGGACTAGCGGGAGCTCCTACAATGAGCAGTTCTTC. The chain has TRBV28 and TRBJ2-1; 13 nucleotides agree with TRBD2. This CDR3 spans 17 amino acids. Germline-derived CDR1 and CDR2 are MDHEN and SYDVKM. The V gene end was trimmed by 4 bases and the J gene end by 0 bases; junction bases not matched to a gene: 3. Supplemented by reference TRBV28 and TRBJ2-1, the full variable domain reads DVKVTQSSRYLVKRTGEKVFLECVQDMDHENMFWYRQDPGLGLRLIYFSYDVKMKEKGDIPEGYSVSREKKERFSLILESASTNQTSMYLCASSSRTSGSSYNEQFFGPGTRLTVL.

This clone was counted only a few times. The chain joins TRBV6-5 to TRBJ2-7; D gene uncertain. Germline-derived CDR1 and CDR2 are MNHEY and SVGAGI. The CDR3 covers 14 residues. V was pared by 0 bases and J by 3 bases, with 9 bases between. CDR3 residues: CASSYSGESYEQYF. In nucleotides, the CDR3 is TGTGCCAGCAGTTACTCCGGAGAGAGCTACGAGCAGTACTTC.

This chain uses TRBV15 with TRBJ1-1; D not certain. Trimming took 3 bases from V and 4 from J, leaving 9 bases between them. CDR3 length: 13 residues. Germline V CDR1 and CDR2: LNHNV, YYDKDF (reference sequence). CDR3 residues: CATSRGAGTEAFF. In nucleotides, the CDR3 is TGTGCCACCAGCAGGGGAGCGGGCACTGAAGCTTTCTTT.

The chain carries TRBV25-1 and TRBJ2-1; 9 bases map to TRBD1. Germline V gives CDR1 MGHDK, CDR2 SYGVNS. V lost 8 bases and J lost 6; bases outside the gene matches: 8. The CDR3 covers 14 residues. The CDR3 here is CASGSGTGTNEQFF. The CDR3 coding sequence is TGTGCCAGCGGCTCTGGGACAGGGACCAATGAGCAGTTCTTC. Full variable domain (missing parts from reference TRBV25-1 and TRBJ2-1): EADIYQTPRYLVIGTGKKITLECSQTMGHDKMYWYQQDPGMELHLIHYSYGVNSTEKGDLSSESTVSRIRTEHFPLTLESARPSHTSQYLCASGSGTGTNEQFFGPGTRLTVL.

The V and J genes are TRBV9 and TRBJ1-5; the match to TRBD1 covers 8 bases. Per the germline V gene, CDR1 is SGDLS and CDR2 is YYNGEE. The V and J ends lost 4 bases and 5 bases, in that order; junction bases with no gene match: 2. This CDR3 spans 13 amino acids. The CDR3 region is CASSLTGDQPQHF. The CDR3 DNA is TGTGCCAGCAGCCTGACAGGGGATCAGCCCCAGCATTTT.

This clone was picked up one time. The V call is TRBV6-6, the J call TRBJ1-6; 8 bases agree with TRBD1. The CDR3 loop spans 15 amino acids. The germline V gene has CDR1 MNHNY and CDR2 SVGAGI (reference sequence). Unmatched junction bases numbered 9, after V lost 5 bases and J lost 9 bases. The CDR3 spells CASSEGQAPISPLHF. The CDR3 DNA is TGTGCCAGCAGTGAGGGACAGGCCCCCATTTCACCCCTCCACTTT.